The sequence of this T cell receptor beta chain was determined in a study of blood T cell repertoires in COVID-19. Overall study context: Material from acute and convalescent COVID-19 was sourced from the United States, Italy and Spain. Nucleic acid was either cDNA or gDNA, and it came from T cells, B-cell-depleted T cells, or PBMCs.

The authors' processing: The assay estimated nucleated cells by amplifying reference gene primers. The repertoire was sequenced with immunoSEQ multiplex PCR; TCRdb's copy has only in-frame clones and lacks some. V, J and clone size are taken as reported in that table, and D and trimming were inferred from the DNA itself. The table records around 130,000 clones, more than 75% of them present only once. CDR3 length equals 14 residues. V gene TRBV21-1 combines with J gene TRBJ2-3; the table calls TRBD2, which could not be checked here. TRBV21-1 corresponds to a pseudogene. The sequenced sample consisted of peripheral blood. The clonotype originates from a man aged 70-80 years with active COVID-19. CDR3 nucleotide sequence: TGTGCCAGCAGCATAGTCGCGGGAGCAGATACGCAGTATTTT. Protein: CASSIVAGADTQYF.